This passage covers 10 T cell receptor beta chains from one sample sequenced in a study of blood T cell repertoires in COVID-19. TCRdb keeps only in-frame clones here, not all; method: immunoSEQ multiplex PCR. This table holds approximately 56,000 clones, around 81% found once. The sequenced material came from peripheral blood. These receptors all come from a woman of 80 years or more with COVID-19, enrolled during active disease.

This clone was seen once. The V and J genes are TRBV28 and TRBJ2-5, with D uncertain. The CDR3 covers 10 residues. Germline values: CDR1 MDHEN, CDR2 SYDVKM. V dropped 8 bases and J dropped 4 bases, with 5 bases sitting between them. The CDR3 bases are TGTGCCAGCGGCGGAGAGACCCAGTACTTC. Its translation: CASGGETQYF.

V and J are TRBV28 and TRBJ1-5, with no clear D. V was trimmed by 2 bases and J by 6 bases, leaving 11 bases between them. The CDR3 is 14 residues long. Looked up from germline, CDR1 is MDHEN and CDR2 is SYDVKM. CDR3 residues: CASSLLGSAQPQHF. CDR3 nucleotide sequence: TGTGCCAGCAGTTTACTAGGGAGCGCTCAGCCCCAGCATTTT.

The CDR3 sequence: CATSIQGSSYEQYF. The CDR3 coding sequence is TGTGCCACCAGCATACAGGGGAGCTCCTACGAGCAGTACTTC. This rearrangement joins TRBV15 to TRBJ2-7; 7 bases fit TRBD1. The CDR3 is 14 amino acids. Germline V lookup: CDR1 LNHNV, CDR2 YYDKDF (reference sequence). Trimming at V came to 4 bases and at J to 0 bases, leaving 3 bases not matched to a gene.

The chain uses TRBV7-9 and TRBJ1-2, with 8 bases lining up with TRBD1. The CDR3 totals 18 residues. The junction had 16 bases not matched to a gene; V was cut back by 7 bases and J by 0 bases. Germline V gives CDR1 SEHNR, CDR2 FQNEAQ (reference sequence). CDR3 coding DNA: TGTGCCAGCACCGATTACTCCGGGACAGGCCTAGCTAACTATGGCTACACCTTC. Protein: CASTDYSGTGLANYGYTF.

The chain carries TRBV6-5 and TRBJ2-5; 10 nucleotides agree with TRBD2. The CDR3 loop spans 13 amino acids. Germline assignment: CDR1 MNHEY and CDR2 SVGAGI. V was pared by 6 bases and J by 5 bases, with 3 bases of the junction left unmatched. The CDR3 region is CASRVAGGETQYF. CDR3 coding DNA: TGTGCCAGCAGAGTAGCGGGAGGCGAGACCCAGTACTTC.

V and J are TRBV4-1 and TRBJ1-4; D is unresolved. V lost 1 base and J lost 0, with 9 bases in between. Germline CDR1 is MGHRA and CDR2 is YSYEKL. CDR3 length: 16 residues. CDR3 sequence (DNA): TGCGCCAGCAGCCAAGGGGAGAGGACAACTAATGAAAAACTGTTTTTT. This translates into CASSQGERTTNEKLFF.

V and J are TRBV6-1 and TRBJ1-2, with 7 bases identical to TRBD1. V lost 2 bases and J lost 7; bases outside the gene matches: 4. There are 13 residues in the CDR3. Germline V gives CDR1 MNHNS, CDR2 SASEGT. CDR3 in amino acids: CASSETSGGGYTF. The DNA of the CDR3 is TGTGCCAGCAGTGAAACGTCAGGGGGTGGCTACACCTTC.

This clone has just a few counts. The chain combines TRBV29-1 with TRBJ2-5, with TRBD2 identical over 11 bases. The CDR3 runs 13 residues. Germline trimming cut 7 bases from V and 4 bases from J; bases unmatched to any gene: 5. Germline-derived CDR1 and CDR2 are SQVTM and ANQGSEA. CDR3 sequence reads: CSGRLAGRETQYF. The CDR3 coding sequence is TGCAGCGGTCGACTAGCGGGACGAGAGACCCAGTACTTC.

The rearrangement links TRBV7-2 to TRBJ2-7; possibly TRBD1 for D (6 bases). The CDR3 extends over 14 amino acids. With 5 bases removed from V and 5 bases from J, the gap between germline ends came to 16 bases. Germline CDR1 and CDR2: SGHTA and FQGNSA. DNA of the CDR3: TGTGCCAGCAGCCAGACAGGCCAGGGGAACGAGCAGTACTTC. Its translation is CASSQTGQGNEQYF.

This chain connects TRBV2 to TRBJ1-2, with a tentative D call TRBD1 (5 bases). The length of the CDR3 is 12 residues. Trimming took 4 bases from V and 8 from J, leaving 11 bases between them. Germline CDR1 SNHLY, CDR2 FYNNEI. DNA for the CDR3: TGTGCCAGCAGTGGGACAAAGGAAGGCTACACCTTC. Translation: CASSGTKEGYTF.